The 20 T cell receptor beta chains in this list originate from one sample, sequenced in a study of blood T cell repertoires in COVID-19. Assay used: immunoSEQ multiplex PCR; TCRdb lists only in-frame clones, some missing. The profile shows approximately 200,000 clones, 87% of them singletons. The sequenced sample consisted of peripheral blood. These receptors were collected from a man aged 55 to 70 who had recovered from COVID-19.

In the case of this clone: Other DNA sequences in this sample translate to the same CDR3. This chain joins TRBV7-2 and TRBJ2-1; 10 bases align to TRBD2. The J segment lost 3 bases and the V segment lost 4 bases, leaving 3 bases of the junction unmatched. Germline V lookup: CDR1 SGHTA, CDR2 FQGNSA. The CDR3 consists of 15 residues. CDR3 sequence reads: CASSSRTSGYNEQFF. CDR3 in DNA: TGTGCCAGCAGCTCAAGGACTAGCGGCTACAATGAGCAGTTCTTC.

V usage is TRBV2 and J usage is TRBJ2-1; 7 bases agree with TRBD2. The V segment lost 10 bases and the J segment 4 bases; nucleotides outside the gene matches: 25. CDR3 size: 19 residues. Looked up from germline, CDR1 is SNHLY and CDR2 is FYNNEI. DNA for the CDR3: TGTGCCACCCTCGGGCCAGGCGCGTCCGGGACTATCCCTTACAATGAGCAGTTCTTC. Protein product: CATLGPGASGTIPYNEQFF.

The chain combines TRBV9 with TRBJ2-5; D remains unclear. Trimming pared 4 bases from V and 4 bases from J, leaving 8 bases between. Per germline, CDR1 SGDLS and CDR2 YYNGEE. This CDR3 has 12 amino acids. The CDR3 nucleotides read TGTGCCAGCAGCCTCCTCGGAGAGACCCAGTACTTC. Protein: CASSLLGETQYF.

CDR3 sequence reads: CSVRTGLASNYGYTF. The DNA of the CDR3 is TGCAGCGTGCGGACAGGGCTGGCCTCTAACTATGGCTACACCTTC. The V call is TRBV29-1, the J call TRBJ1-2, with TRBD1 matching over 8 bases. V was pared by 6 bases and J by 0 bases, with 9 bases of the junction left unmatched. CDR1 and CDR2 from the germline V gene are SQVTM and ANQGSEA. The CDR3 is made up of 15 amino acids.

V gene TRBV10-2 combines with J gene TRBJ2-7; TRBD1 matches at 9 bases. Germline CDR1 WSHSY, CDR2 SAAADI. There are 13 residues in the CDR3. Trimming cost V 6 bases and J 4 bases; bases outside gene matches: 4. This CDR3 is CASSEQGAYEQYF. CDR3 nucleotide sequence: TGCGCCAGCAGCGAACAGGGGGCATACGAGCAGTACTTC.

The rearrangement joins TRBV2 to TRBJ2-3, with 7 bases fitting TRBD1. The CDR3 is made up of 16 amino acids. Trimming cost V 4 bases and J 1 base; bases outside gene matches: 8. Germline V gene data show CDR1 as SNHLY and CDR2 as FYNNEI. CDR3 amino acids: CASSVTGTARTDTQYF. CDR3 nucleotide sequence: TGTGCCAGCAGTGTGACCGGGACAGCCCGCACAGATACGCAGTATTTT.

The gene calls are TRBV6-5 and TRBJ1-1; tentative D call: TRBD1 (5 bases). CDR3 length: 13 amino acids. CDR1 MNHEY and CDR2 SVGAGI come from the germline V gene. Deletions cut 6 bases from V and 3 bases from J, with 11 bases between. CDR3 coding DNA: TGTGCCAGCAGGGGAAGGGGTTACACTGAAGCTTTCTTT. It translates to CASRGRGYTEAFF.

The chain is built from TRBV28 and TRBJ2-5; possible D gene TRBD1, 7 bases. V lost 5 bases to trimming and J lost 3 bases, with 16 bases between them. The CDR3 has 15 amino acids. CDR1 is MDHEN and CDR2 is SYDVKM in the germline V gene. The CDR3 DNA is TGTGCCAGCAGTACCCCCAGGGGGGCCGAAGAGACCCAGTACTTC. Residues: CASSTPRGAEETQYF.

J is TRBJ1-1 and V is TRBV29-1, with D perhaps matching TRBD1 (5 bases). With 0 bases removed from V and 4 bases from J, the gap between germline ends came to 9 bases. The CDR3 is 13 residues long. The V gene's germline CDR1 is SQVTM and CDR2 ANQGSEA. For the CDR3, the DNA is TGCAGCGTTGAAGATGGCGGGGGCACTGAAGCTTTCTTT. This gives the protein CSVEDGGGTEAFF.

V and J are TRBV19 and TRBJ2-2; TRBD2 matches 9 bases. The germline V gene encodes CDR1 LNHDA and CDR2 SQIVND (reference sequence). The V and J ends lost 9 bases and 7 bases, in that order; junction bases with no gene match: 9. The CDR3 is 14 amino acids. The CDR3 reads CASVSGRVVGELFF. CDR3 bases: TGTGCCAGCGTTAGCGGGAGAGTGGTCGGGGAGCTGTTTTTT.

This chain uses TRBV4-1 with TRBJ2-7; possible D gene TRBD2, 6 bases. Trimming took off 3 bases at V and 6 bases at J, with 12 bases between the two ends. Germline V gene data show CDR1 as MGHRA and CDR2 as YSYEKL. The CDR3 spans 13 residues. The CDR3 protein is CASSQGGLGEQYF. CDR3 coding DNA: TGCGCCAGCAGCCAGGGGGGATTGGGCGAGCAGTACTTC.

The chain has TRBV29-1 and TRBJ2-5; the match to TRBD2 covers 10 bases. Losses at the gene ends were 4 bases for V and 2 bases for J; bases not matched to a gene: 4. CDR3 length equals 14 residues. Looked up from germline, CDR1 is SQVTM and CDR2 is ANQGSEA. CDR3 nucleotide sequence: TGCAGCGTTGTGAGTAGCGGGGGGCAAGAGACCCAGTACTTC. Its translation is CSVVSSGGQETQYF.

J is TRBJ2-3 and V is TRBV3-1 (or the pseudogene TRBV3-2), with 9 bases that match TRBD2. The CDR3 contains 16 residues. Germline V gene lookup returns CDR1 LGHDT and CDR2 YNNKEL (reference sequence). V gave up 0 bases and J gave up 3 bases; unmatched junction bases: 4. CDR3 nucleotide sequence: TGTGCCAGCAGCCAAGATAGCGGGAGTTGGACAGATACGCAGTATTTT. This codes for CASSQDSGSWTDTQYF.

The rearrangement uses TRBV3-1 (or the pseudogene TRBV3-2) and TRBJ1-1, with D perhaps TRBD1 (5 bases). The CDR3 length is 12 residues. The germline V gene encodes CDR1 LGHDT and CDR2 YNNKEL (reference sequence). V lost 3 bases to trimming and J lost 8 bases, with 10 bases between them. In nucleotides, the CDR3 is TGTGCCAGCAGCCAGACAGTCGGCGAAGCTTTCTTT. It translates to CASSQTVGEAFF.

This rearrangement joins TRBV6-2 or TRBV6-3 to TRBJ2-7; TRBD2 aligns across 11 bases. Germline V CDR1 and CDR2: MNHEY, SVGEGT. Losses at the gene ends were 7 bases for V and 4 bases for J; bases not matched to a gene: 9. CDR3 length: 15 amino acids. CDR3 sequence reads: CASTPDGTSGYEQYF. In DNA, the CDR3 is TGTGCCAGCACCCCCGACGGGACTAGCGGTTACGAGCAGTACTTC.

CDR3 in DNA: TGTGCCAGCAGCCAAGGAGTAACGGATTACGAGCAGTACTTC. This codes for CASSQGVTDYEQYF. The V gene is TRBV13, the J gene TRBJ2-7; no clear D gene. This CDR3 contains 14 residues. The V and J ends lost 5 bases and 4 bases respectively, with 15 bases between them. Per the germline V gene, CDR1 is PRHDT and CDR2 is FYEKMQ (reference sequence).

This chain's CDR3 is CASSFSQSNEQFF. Written as DNA, the CDR3 is TGTGCCAGCAGCTTCTCACAGAGCAATGAGCAGTTCTTC. The chain carries TRBV7-3 and TRBJ2-1; D call uncertain. This CDR3 is built from 13 residues. The ends were cut back, 3 bases at V and 6 bases at J, with 9 bases in the middle. Germline assignment: CDR1 SGHTA and CDR2 FQGTGA.

J is TRBJ2-4 and V is TRBV5-8, with 8 bases fitting TRBD1. The CDR3 runs to 14 residues. From germline, CDR1 is SGHTS and CDR2 YDEGEE. Trimming at V came to 3 bases and at J to 7 bases, leaving 6 bases not matched to a gene. CDR3 in amino acids: CASSYRDRNNIQYF. For the CDR3, the DNA is TGTGCCAGCAGCTACCGGGACAGGAATAACATTCAGTACTTC.

The chain combines TRBV5-1 with TRBJ2-2; perhaps TRBD1 as D (5 bases). The CDR3 loop spans 15 amino acids. Germline values: CDR1 SGHRS, CDR2 YFSETQ. Trimming stripped 4 bases from V and 2 bases from J, with 12 bases between. In DNA, the CDR3 is TGCGCCAGCAGCCCGGGCAGGGAAAACACCGGGGAGCTGTTTTTT. It codes for CASSPGRENTGELFF.

The V and J genes are TRBV5-1 and TRBJ1-5; no definite D call. The CDR3 consists of 12 residues. Germline V gene sequence: CDR1 SGHRS, CDR2 YFSETQ. V was pared by 4 bases and J by 6 bases, with 8 bases between. CDR3 bases: TGCGCCAGCAGCCCGGAGGGTCAGCCCCAGCATTTT. It specifies CASSPEGQPQHF.